The 28 T cell receptor beta chains listed next were all sequenced from one sample in a study of T cell changes during pregnancy in multiple sclerosis. Only in-frame clones appear in the TCRdb table, and some are missing; sequencing was by immunoSEQ multiplex PCR. The top ten clones hold under 2% of a sample with roughly 100,000 clones, roughly 91% of them seen once. This sample comprised peripheral blood, obtained after pregnancy. Every receptor here comes from a female donor in good health, enrolled as a control in a pregnancy study.

The genes are TRBV11-2 and TRBJ1-6, with 9 nucleotides matching TRBD1. CDR1 and CDR2 from the germline V gene are SGHAT and FQNNGV. CDR3 length: 16 residues. The V gene end was trimmed by 1 base and the J gene end by 6 bases; junction bases not matched to a gene: 4. CDR3 DNA sequence: TGTGCCAGCAGCTTAGTGGGACAGGGATTTAATTCACCCCTCCACTTT. Translating gives CASSLVGQGFNSPLHF.

The chain joins TRBV6-1 to TRBJ2-5; perhaps TRBD2 as D (6 bases). V was pared by 8 bases and J by 2 bases, with 15 bases between. The CDR3 is made up of 14 amino acids. Germline CDR1 and CDR2: MNHNS and SASEGT. The CDR3 reads CASLDFGGQETQYF. The CDR3 nucleotides are TGTGCCAGCCTCGACTTTGGAGGGCAAGAGACCCAGTACTTC.

The J gene is TRBJ2-7, the V gene TRBV7-9, with D possibly being TRBD1 (6 bases). In germline, CDR1 is SEHNR, CDR2 FQNEAQ (reference sequence). CDR3 length equals 14 residues. With 5 bases removed from V and 4 bases from J, the gap between germline ends came to 15 bases. The CDR3 nucleotides are TGTGCCAGCAGCCCCCCGGACAGATATTACGAGCAGTACTTC. Encoded protein: CASSPPDRYYEQYF. Full variable domain (outside the CDR3, taken from reference TRBV7-9 and TRBJ2-7): DTGVSQNPRHKITKRGQNVTFRCDPISEHNRLYWYRQTLGQGPEFLTYFQNEAQLEKSRLLSDRFSAERPKGSFSTLEIQRTEQGDSAMYLCASSPPDRYYEQYFGPGTRLTVT.

V is TRBV29-1 and J is TRBJ1-1; D gene unclear. The germline V gene has CDR1 SQVTM and CDR2 ANQGSEA. This CDR3 is 11 amino acids long. V lost 5 bases and J 3 bases, leaving 7 bases between the germline ends. This chain's CDR3 is CSVQFHTEAFF. DNA of the CDR3: TGCAGCGTTCAGTTTCACACTGAAGCTTTCTTT.

CDR3 in amino acids: CASSSWTVTEAFF. The CDR3 nucleotides read TGTGCCAGCAGCTCCTGGACAGTCACTGAAGCTTTCTTT. The gene calls are TRBV7-9 and TRBJ1-1, with a weak D call TRBD1 (6 bases). Trimming took 4 bases from V and 4 from J, leaving 10 bases between them. This CDR3 has 13 amino acids. The germline gives CDR1 SEHNR, CDR2 FQNEAQ (reference sequence).

The chain is built from TRBV5-4 and TRBJ2-5; TRBD1 agrees at 9 bases. Germline CDR1 is SGHNT and CDR2 is YYREEE (reference sequence). The V gene end was trimmed by 3 bases and the J gene end by 0 bases; junction bases not matched to a gene: 9. This CDR3 comprises 17 residues. The CDR3 sequence: CASSYYWDRANQETQYF. DNA of the CDR3: TGTGCCAGCAGCTACTACTGGGACAGGGCGAACCAAGAGACCCAGTACTTC.

The V gene is TRBV19, the J gene TRBJ2-3, with 15 bases aligning to TRBD2. The CDR3 extends over 16 amino acids. Trimming removed 7 bases from V and 4 bases from J; junction bases left unmatched: 6. In germline, CDR1 is LNHDA, CDR2 SQIVND (reference sequence). The CDR3 is CASNGLAGGSADTQYF. As DNA, the CDR3 is TGTGCCAGTAACGGACTAGCGGGGGGGTCAGCAGATACGCAGTATTTT.

The chain employs TRBV4-3 and TRBJ2-5; 7 nucleotides agree with TRBD1. Germline CDR1 reads LGHNA; CDR2 reads YSLEER. V was pared by 0 bases and J by 1 base, with 2 bases of the junction left unmatched. CDR3 length: 15 residues. The CDR3 here is CASSQDRGRQETQYF. The CDR3 coding sequence is TGCGCCAGCAGCCAAGATAGGGGGCGCCAAGAGACCCAGTACTTC.

V usage is TRBV10-3 and J usage is TRBJ2-3; D might be TRBD1 (5 bases). The germline V gene encodes CDR1 ENHRY and CDR2 SYGVKD. The CDR3 runs 13 residues. Trimming stripped 4 bases from V and 6 bases from J, with 11 bases between. The DNA for the CDR3 is TGTGCCATCAGTGGAAAGGGGTGGGATACGCAGTATTTT. Its protein product is CAISGKGWDTQYF.

The J gene is TRBJ2-5, the V gene TRBV25-1; D is unresolved. This CDR3 has 13 amino acids. V lost 4 bases, J lost 5 bases, and 11 bases lay in between. Germline assignment: CDR1 MGHDK and CDR2 SYGVNS. The CDR3 bases are TGTGCCAGCAGTGTCGTGCCACGGGAGACCCAGTACTTC. This translates into CASSVVPRETQYF.

The rearrangement links TRBV10-1 to TRBJ1-6, with 9 positions matching TRBD1. The germline V gene encodes CDR1 WNHNN and CDR2 SYGVQD (reference sequence). This CDR3 has 14 amino acids. V gave up 7 bases and J gave up 10 bases; unmatched junction bases: 8. The CDR3 region is CASIRQGGGSPLHF. The CDR3 DNA reads as TGCGCCAGCATTAGACAGGGGGGTGGCTCACCCCTCCACTTT.

The rearrangement uses TRBV18 and TRBJ2-3; 10 nucleotides match TRBD2. V shed 4 bases, J shed 5 bases, and the junction held 9 bases outside the gene matches. CDR3 length: 16 amino acids. Germline loops: CDR1 KGHSH, CDR2 LQKENI. The CDR3 loop is CASSQIAGGRGDTQYF. The CDR3 region has the DNA TGTGCCAGCTCACAAATAGCGGGGGGCCGTGGAGATACGCAGTATTTT. Supplemented by reference TRBV18 and TRBJ2-3, the full variable domain reads NAGVMQNPRHLVRRRGQEARLRCSPMKGHSHVYWYRQLPEEGLKFMVYLQKENIIDESGMPKERFSAEFPKEGPSILRIQQVVRGDSAAYFCASSQIAGGRGDTQYFGPGTRLTVL.

The chain joins TRBV7-3 to TRBJ1-5; TRBD1 matches 9 bases. This CDR3 spans 14 amino acids. J was trimmed by 6 bases and V by 5 bases; bases with no gene match: 5. Germline loops: CDR1 SGHTA, CDR2 FQGTGA. Here the CDR3 reads CASSETGGGQPQHF. In DNA, the CDR3 is TGTGCCAGCAGCGAGACAGGGGGTGGTCAGCCCCAGCATTTT.

The rearrangement uses TRBV12-5 and TRBJ1-1, with a tentative D call TRBD1 (6 bases). V gave up 1 base and J gave up 2 bases, with 14 bases separating them. There are 16 residues in the CDR3. Germline values: CDR1 LGHNT, CDR2 FRNRAP. DNA for the CDR3: TGTGCTAGTGGTTTGGCGGACCGGACAGCCAACACTGAAGCTTTCTTT. It specifies CASGLADRTANTEAFF.

The J gene is TRBJ1-6, the V gene TRBV27; D remains ambiguous. The ends were cut back, 2 bases at V and 4 bases at J, with 6 bases in the middle. The CDR3 is 14 amino acids. Germline assignment: CDR1 MNHEY and CDR2 SMNVEV (reference sequence). Here the CDR3 reads CASSLGQYNSPLHF. In nucleotides, the CDR3 is TGTGCCAGCAGTTTAGGGCAGTATAATTCACCCCTCCACTTT.

J is TRBJ1-4 and V is TRBV4-1; D might be TRBD1 (5 bases). The germline CDR1 and CDR2 sequences are MGHRA and YSYEKL. Trimming removed 4 bases from V and 7 bases from J, with 13 bases in between. The CDR3 is 14 residues long. CDR3 loop: CASSLDHTGEKLFF. For the CDR3, the DNA is TGCGCCAGCAGCCTGGACCATACAGGTGAAAAACTGTTTTTT.

The chain joins TRBV9 to TRBJ1-5; weak D call: TRBD1 (6 bases). This CDR3 spans 16 amino acids. CDR1 is SGDLS, CDR2 YYNGEE, per germline. Trimming cost V 3 bases and J 3 bases, with 16 bases left between them. CDR3 DNA: TGTGCCAGCAGCGAGGGAGGGGGATCGTTCAATCAGCCCCAGCATTTT. It codes for CASSEGGGSFNQPQHF. The whole variable domain, filled in from reference TRBV9 and TRBJ1-5, reads DSGVTQTPKHLITATGQRVTLRCSPRSGDLSVYWYQQSLDQGLQFLIQYYNGEERAKGNILERFSAQQFPDLHSELNLSSLELGDSALYFCASSEGGGSFNQPQHFGDGTRLSIL.

The J gene is TRBJ2-7, the V gene TRBV6-5, with 7 nucleotides matching TRBD1. V lost 0 bases, J lost 2 bases, and 4 bases stayed unmatched. CDR3 size: 15 residues. Looked up from germline, CDR1 is MNHEY and CDR2 is SVGAGI. CDR3 sequence: CASSYSGQDAYEQYF. CDR3 DNA: TGTGCCAGCAGTTACTCCGGACAGGATGCCTACGAGCAGTACTTC.

This chain connects TRBV2 to TRBJ2-7, with TRBD1 identical over 8 bases. The CDR3 loop spans 12 amino acids. Germline V gene sequence: CDR1 SNHLY, CDR2 FYNNEI. Germline trimming cut 6 bases from V and 5 bases from J; bases unmatched to any gene: 3. CDR3 sequence (DNA): TGTGCCAGCAGCCAGGGGGCCCACGAGCAGTACTTC. Translation: CASSQGAHEQYF.

The V gene is TRBV7-9, the J gene TRBJ2-7, with a weak D call TRBD2 (5 bases). Per germline, CDR1 SEHNR and CDR2 FQNEAQ (reference sequence). Trimming took off 8 bases at V and 0 bases at J, with 26 bases between the two ends. This CDR3 comprises 18 residues. CDR3 amino acids: CASSTEGQEGTSSYEQYF. CDR3 DNA: TGTGCCAGCTCTACCGAAGGGCAGGAAGGAACTAGCTCCTACGAGCAGTACTTC.

V is TRBV7-2 and J is TRBJ2-7; 12 bases are shared with TRBD1. V gave up 6 bases and J gave up 5 bases; unmatched junction bases: 8. Germline V gene data show CDR1 as SGHTA and CDR2 as FQGNSA. This CDR3 is 15 amino acids long. CDR3 sequence reads: CASREPGQGAHEQYF. As DNA, the CDR3 is TGTGCCAGCAGGGAACCGGGACAGGGGGCTCACGAGCAGTACTTC.

J is TRBJ1-5 and V is TRBV2; tentatively, D is TRBD1 (6 bases). V shed 7 bases and J shed 4 bases, with 14 bases lying between them. Germline loops: CDR1 SNHLY, CDR2 FYNNEI. The CDR3 runs 14 residues. The chain's CDR3 is CASTGEGNNQPQHF. CDR3 in DNA: TGTGCCAGCACAGGGGAAGGAAATAATCAGCCCCAGCATTTT. Full variable domain (rest looked up from reference TRBV2 and TRBJ1-5): EPEVTQTPSHQVTQMGQEVILRCVPISNHLYFYWYRQILGQKVEFLVSFYNNEISEKSEIFDDQFSVERPDGSNFTLKIRSTKLEDSAMYFCASTGEGNNQPQHFGDGTRLSIL.

The J gene is TRBJ2-1, the V gene TRBV29-1; 9 bases are a match to TRBD2. The CDR3 extends over 18 amino acids. With 1 base clipped from V and 7 bases from J, the junction kept 17 bases outside the gene matches. In germline, CDR1 is SQVTM, CDR2 ANQGSEA. The CDR3 sequence is CSVEGVAGVSRISNEQFF. CDR3 DNA: TGCAGCGTTGAAGGTGTAGCGGGGGTGTCTCGGATATCAAATGAGCAGTTCTTC.

The rearrangement uses TRBV11-3 and TRBJ2-1; 7 bases are shared with TRBD1. Germline loops: CDR1 SGHNT, CDR2 YENEEA. The CDR3 consists of 14 residues. V lost 1 base to trimming and J lost 8 bases; unmatched junction nucleotides: 5. Here the CDR3 DNA reads TGTGCCAGCAGCTTAGGGGTAGGGGGCGATGAGCAGTTCTTC. This gives the protein CASSLGVGGDEQFF.

V and J are TRBV6-5 and TRBJ1-1, with D possibly matching TRBD1 (6 bases). CDR1 and CDR2 from the germline V gene are MNHEY and SVGAGI. CDR3 size: 12 residues. Deletions cut 5 bases from V and 8 bases from J, with 12 bases between. The CDR3 DNA sequence: TGTGCCAGCAGTCTGACAGGTGGCGAAGCTTTCTTT. Translating gives CASSLTGGEAFF.

The chain uses TRBV28 and TRBJ1-5; no definite D call. V was clipped by 1 base and J by 3 bases, with 4 bases between them. Germline-derived CDR1 and CDR2 are MDHEN and SYDVKM. The CDR3 totals 13 residues. CDR3 residues: CASSLSINQPQHF. The DNA for the CDR3 is TGTGCCAGCAGTTTATCTATCAATCAGCCCCAGCATTTT.

The chain carries TRBV7-6 and TRBJ2-2; possibly TRBD2 for D (6 bases). Germline V gene sequence: CDR1 SGHVS, CDR2 FNYEAQ. CDR3 size: 15 residues. Trimming left V 3 bases short and J 2 bases short, with 10 bases between. The CDR3 coding sequence is TGTGCCAGCAGCTTGGGGACTGGAAACACCGGGGAGCTGTTTTTT. This codes for CASSLGTGNTGELFF.

The J gene is TRBJ1-4, the V gene TRBV27; D is uncertain. V shed 3 bases and J shed 1 base, with 12 bases lying between them. Per the germline V gene, CDR1 is MNHEY and CDR2 is SMNVEV (reference sequence). This CDR3 region has 16 residues. The CDR3 DNA is TGTGCCAGCAGTTTGTCCCTACGGTTAACTAATGAAAAACTGTTTTTT. It specifies CASSLSLRLTNEKLFF.